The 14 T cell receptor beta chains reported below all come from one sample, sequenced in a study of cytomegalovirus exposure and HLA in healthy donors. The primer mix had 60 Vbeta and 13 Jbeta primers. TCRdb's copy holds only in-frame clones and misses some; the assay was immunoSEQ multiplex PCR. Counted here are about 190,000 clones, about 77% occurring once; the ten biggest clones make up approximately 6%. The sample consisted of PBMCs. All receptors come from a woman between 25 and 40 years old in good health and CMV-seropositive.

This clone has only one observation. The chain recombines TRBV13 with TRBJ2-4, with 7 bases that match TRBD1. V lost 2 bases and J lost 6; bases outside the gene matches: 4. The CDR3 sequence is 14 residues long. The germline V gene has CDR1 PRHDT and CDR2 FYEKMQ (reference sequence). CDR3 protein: CASSLTGAPNIQYF. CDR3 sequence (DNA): TGTGCCAGCAGCTTAACAGGGGCCCCAAACATTCAGTACTTC.

The CDR3 bases are TGCGCCAGCAGTGAGTCCGGGGAGAGGGAGACCCAGTACTTC. Protein product: CASSESGERETQYF. This chain links TRBV10-1 with TRBJ2-5; D is perhaps TRBD2 (5 bases). Germline assignment: CDR1 WNHNN and CDR2 SYGVQD (reference sequence). V was cut by 0 bases and J by 5 bases, with 10 bases left in between. This CDR3 comprises 14 residues.

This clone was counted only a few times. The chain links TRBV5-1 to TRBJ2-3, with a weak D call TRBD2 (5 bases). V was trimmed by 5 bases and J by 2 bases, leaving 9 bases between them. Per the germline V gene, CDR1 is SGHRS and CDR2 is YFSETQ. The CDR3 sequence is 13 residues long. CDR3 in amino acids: CASRTGSTDTQYF. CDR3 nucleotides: TGCGCCAGCAGGACGGGATCCACAGATACGCAGTATTTT.

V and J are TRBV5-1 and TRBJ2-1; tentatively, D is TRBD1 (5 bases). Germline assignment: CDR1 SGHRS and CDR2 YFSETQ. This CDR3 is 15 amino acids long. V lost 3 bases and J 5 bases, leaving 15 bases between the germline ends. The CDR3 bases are TGCGCCAGCAGCTCTTCCCCGACAGTTAACAATGAGCAGTTCTTC. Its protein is CASSSSPTVNNEQFF.

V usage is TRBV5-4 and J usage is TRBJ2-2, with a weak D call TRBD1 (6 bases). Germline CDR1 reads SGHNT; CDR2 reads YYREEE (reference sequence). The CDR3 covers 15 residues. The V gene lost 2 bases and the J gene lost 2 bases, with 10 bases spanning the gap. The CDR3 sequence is CASSLGTFNTGELFF. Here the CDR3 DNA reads TGTGCCAGCAGCTTAGGGACATTTAACACCGGGGAGCTGTTTTTT.

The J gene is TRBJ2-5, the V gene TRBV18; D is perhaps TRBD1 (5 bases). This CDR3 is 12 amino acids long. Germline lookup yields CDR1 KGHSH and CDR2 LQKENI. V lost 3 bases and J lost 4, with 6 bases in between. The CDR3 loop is CASSPGAETQYF. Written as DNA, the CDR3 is TGTGCCAGCTCACCTGGGGCAGAGACCCAGTACTTC.

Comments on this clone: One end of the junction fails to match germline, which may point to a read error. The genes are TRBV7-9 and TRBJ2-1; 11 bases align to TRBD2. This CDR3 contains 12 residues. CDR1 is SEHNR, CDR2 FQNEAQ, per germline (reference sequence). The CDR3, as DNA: TGTGCCAGCAGCGTTAGCGGGAGGGGAGTCCTCTTC. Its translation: CASSVSGRGVLF.

CDR3 protein: CASSLSPASSGYTF. The CDR3 DNA reads TGTGCCAGCAGTTTATCGCCTGCTTCTAGTGGCTACACCTTC. The chain uses TRBV28 and TRBJ1-2, with D unclear. The germline V gene has CDR1 MDHEN and CDR2 SYDVKM. CDR3 size: 14 residues. The V and J ends lost 1 base and 7 bases respectively, with 13 bases between them.

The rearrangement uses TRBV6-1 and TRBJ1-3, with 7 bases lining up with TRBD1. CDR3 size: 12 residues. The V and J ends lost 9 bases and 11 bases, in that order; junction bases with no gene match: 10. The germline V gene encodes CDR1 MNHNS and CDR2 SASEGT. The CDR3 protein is CARTGSRGAIYF. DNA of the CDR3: TGTGCCAGGACAGGGAGCAGAGGGGCCATATATTTT.

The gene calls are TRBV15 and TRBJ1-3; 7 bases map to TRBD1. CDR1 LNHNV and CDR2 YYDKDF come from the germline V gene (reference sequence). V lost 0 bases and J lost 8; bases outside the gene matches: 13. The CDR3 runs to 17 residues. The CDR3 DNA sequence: TGTGCCACCAGCAGAGAAGGAGCAGGGGGAAGGGGAGACACCATATATTTT. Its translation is CATSREGAGGRGDTIYF.

DNA for the CDR3: TGTGCCAGCGGTATAACTAGCGGGAGTCCGAACACCGGGGAGCTGTTTTTT. Protein: CASGITSGSPNTGELFF. V is TRBV2 and J is TRBJ2-2; TRBD2 matches 11 bases. Unmatched junction bases numbered 8, after V lost 8 bases and J lost 0 bases. In germline, CDR1 is SNHLY, CDR2 FYNNEI. The CDR3 extends over 17 amino acids.

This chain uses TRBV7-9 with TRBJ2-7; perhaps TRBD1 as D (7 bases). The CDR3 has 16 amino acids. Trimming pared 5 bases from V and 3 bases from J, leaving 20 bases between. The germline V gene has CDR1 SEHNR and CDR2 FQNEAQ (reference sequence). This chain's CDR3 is CASSHSFGGQLYEQYF. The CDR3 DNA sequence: TGTGCCAGCAGCCATTCATTCGGGGGACAGCTCTACGAGCAGTACTTC.

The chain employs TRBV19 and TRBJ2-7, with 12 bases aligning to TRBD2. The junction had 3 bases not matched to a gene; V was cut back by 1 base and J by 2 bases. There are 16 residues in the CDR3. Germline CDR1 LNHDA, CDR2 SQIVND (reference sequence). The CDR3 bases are TGTGCCAGTAGTATAGGACTAGCGGGGGACACCTACGAGCAGTACTTC. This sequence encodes CASSIGLAGDTYEQYF.

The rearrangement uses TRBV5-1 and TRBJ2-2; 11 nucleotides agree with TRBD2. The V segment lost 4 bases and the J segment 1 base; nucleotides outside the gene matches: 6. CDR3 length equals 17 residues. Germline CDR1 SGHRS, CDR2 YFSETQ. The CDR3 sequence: CASSEEGLAENTGELFF. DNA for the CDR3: TGCGCCAGCAGCGAGGAGGGACTAGCGGAGAACACCGGGGAGCTGTTTTTT. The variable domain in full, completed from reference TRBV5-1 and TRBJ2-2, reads KAGVTQTPRYLIKTRGQQVTLSCSPISGHRSVSWYQQTPGQGLQFLFEYFSETQRNKGNFPGRFSGRQFSNSRSEMNVSTLELGDSALYLCASSEEGLAENTGELFFGEGSRLTVL.